This T cell receptor (beta chain) is drawn from a study of shared clonotypes between healthy human individuals. It was across several immunoSEQ plates that each subset's genomic DNA was evenly split. The protocol was immunoSEQ multiplex PCR, while the TCRdb copy is restricted to in-frame clones and leaves out a portion. Of about 690,000 clones listed, 80% to 95% are singletons. V was cut by 5 bases and J by 3 bases, with 15 bases left in between. The germline V gene encodes CDR1 SGHRS and CDR2 YFSETQ. The CDR3 is 14 amino acids. The sequence was collected from a man between 18 and 35 years old in good health. Some clones in this sample may be carry-over from other donors' samples. The source material was memory CD8+ T cells from PBMCs. Documented subset: CD45RO+ cells pooled with CCR7-negative TemRA cells. V gene TRBV5-1 combines with J gene TRBJ2-7, with D possibly being TRBD1 or TRBD2 (5 bases each). CDR3: CASRGEGWDYEQYF. CDR3 DNA sequence: TGCGCCAGCAGGGGGGAAGGGTGGGACTACGAGCAGTACTTC.